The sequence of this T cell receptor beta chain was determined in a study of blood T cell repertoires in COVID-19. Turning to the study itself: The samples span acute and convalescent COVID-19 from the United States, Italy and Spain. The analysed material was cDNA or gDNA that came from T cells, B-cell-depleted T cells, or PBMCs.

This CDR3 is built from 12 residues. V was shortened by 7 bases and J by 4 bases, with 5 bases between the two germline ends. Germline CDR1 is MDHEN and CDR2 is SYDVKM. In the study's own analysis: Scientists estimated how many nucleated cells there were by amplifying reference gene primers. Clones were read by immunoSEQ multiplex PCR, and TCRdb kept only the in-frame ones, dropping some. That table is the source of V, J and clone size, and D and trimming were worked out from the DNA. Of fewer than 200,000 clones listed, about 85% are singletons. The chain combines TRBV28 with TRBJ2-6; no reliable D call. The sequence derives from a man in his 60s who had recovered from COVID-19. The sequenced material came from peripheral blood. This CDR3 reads CASMAGANVLTF. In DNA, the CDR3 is TGTGCCAGCATGGCCGGGGCCAACGTCCTGACTTTC.